This T cell receptor beta chain was obtained from a study of shared clonotypes between healthy human individuals. The repertoire was sequenced with immunoSEQ multiplex PCR; TCRdb's copy has only in-frame clones and lacks some. The sample has about 770,000 clones, around 77% seen once. The receptor was isolated from a woman aged 25 to 39 in good health. Material for sequencing was memory CD4+ T cells sorted from blood. Subset reported: CD45RA-negative fraction.

CDR3 DNA sequence: TGTGCCACCAGCAGAGATGGGATGGGTACGCAGTATTTT. Protein product: CATSRDGMGTQYF. V is TRBV15 and J is TRBJ2-3; D ambiguous. Per germline, CDR1 LNHNV and CDR2 YYDKDF (reference sequence). The CDR3 covers 13 residues. The V end was cut by 0 bases, the J end by 8 bases, with 9 bases between.